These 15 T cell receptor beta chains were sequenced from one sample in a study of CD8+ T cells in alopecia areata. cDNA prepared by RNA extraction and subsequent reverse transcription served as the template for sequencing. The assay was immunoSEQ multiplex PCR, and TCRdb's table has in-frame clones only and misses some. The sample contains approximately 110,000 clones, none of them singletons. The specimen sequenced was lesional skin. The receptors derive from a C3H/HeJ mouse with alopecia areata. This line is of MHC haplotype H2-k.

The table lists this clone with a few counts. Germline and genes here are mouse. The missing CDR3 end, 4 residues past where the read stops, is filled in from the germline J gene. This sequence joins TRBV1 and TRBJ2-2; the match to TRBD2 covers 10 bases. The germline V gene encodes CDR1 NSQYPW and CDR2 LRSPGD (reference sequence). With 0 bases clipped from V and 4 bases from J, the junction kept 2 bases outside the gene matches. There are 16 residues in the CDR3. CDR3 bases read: TGCACCTGCAGTGCAGACTGGGGGGGCTTCACCGGG. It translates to CTCSADWGGFTG. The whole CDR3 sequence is CTCSADWGGFTGQLYF.

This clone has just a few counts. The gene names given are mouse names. The sequenced CDR3 bases are TGTGCCAGCAGTGATTTCCAGGGTGCAAACACA. Translated, it gives CASSDFQGANT. The CDR3 as a whole reads CASSDFQGANTEVFF. The rearrangement links TRBV13-3 to TRBJ1-1; tentatively, D is TRBD1 (5 bases). The read ends 4 residues before the CDR3 terminus; that terminus is restored from the germline J gene. V lost 1 base and J 0 bases, leaving 10 bases between the germline ends. Germline values: CDR1 NNHDY, CDR2 SYVADS. The CDR3 is 15 residues long.

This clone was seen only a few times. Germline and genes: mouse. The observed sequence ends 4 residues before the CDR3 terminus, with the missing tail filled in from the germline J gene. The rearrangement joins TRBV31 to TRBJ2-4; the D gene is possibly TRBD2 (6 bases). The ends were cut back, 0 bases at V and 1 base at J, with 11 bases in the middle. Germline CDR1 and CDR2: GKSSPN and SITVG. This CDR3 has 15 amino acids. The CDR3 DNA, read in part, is TGTGCCTGGAGTCTATTGGGGGAGGGTCAAAAC. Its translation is CAWSLLGEGQN. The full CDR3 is CAWSLLGEGQNTLYF.

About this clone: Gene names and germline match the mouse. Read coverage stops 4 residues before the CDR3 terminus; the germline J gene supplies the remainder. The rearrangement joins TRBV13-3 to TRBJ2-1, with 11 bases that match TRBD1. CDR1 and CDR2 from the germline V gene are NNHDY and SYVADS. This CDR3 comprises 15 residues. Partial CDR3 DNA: TGTGCCAGCAGTGAAAGGACAGGGGGCGCGGCT. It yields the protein CASSERTGGAA. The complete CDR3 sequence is CASSERTGGAAEQFF.

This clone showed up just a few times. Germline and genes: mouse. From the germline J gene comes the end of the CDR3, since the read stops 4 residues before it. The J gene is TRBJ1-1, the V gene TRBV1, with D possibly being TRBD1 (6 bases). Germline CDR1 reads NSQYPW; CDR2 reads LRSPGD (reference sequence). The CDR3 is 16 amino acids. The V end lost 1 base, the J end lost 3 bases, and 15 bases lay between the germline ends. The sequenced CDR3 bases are TGCACCTGCAGTGCAGGCCGGGACAAGGAGGACACA. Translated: CTCSAGRDKEDT. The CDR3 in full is CTCSAGRDKEDTEVFF.

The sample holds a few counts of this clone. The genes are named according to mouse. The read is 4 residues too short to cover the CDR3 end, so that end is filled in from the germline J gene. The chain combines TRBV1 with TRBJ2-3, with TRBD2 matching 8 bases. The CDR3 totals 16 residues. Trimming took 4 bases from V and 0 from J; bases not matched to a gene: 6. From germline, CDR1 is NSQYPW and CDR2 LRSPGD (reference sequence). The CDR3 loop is CTCSGETGDSAETLYF. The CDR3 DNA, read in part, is TGCACCTGCAGTGGAGAGACTGGGGATAGTGCAGAA.

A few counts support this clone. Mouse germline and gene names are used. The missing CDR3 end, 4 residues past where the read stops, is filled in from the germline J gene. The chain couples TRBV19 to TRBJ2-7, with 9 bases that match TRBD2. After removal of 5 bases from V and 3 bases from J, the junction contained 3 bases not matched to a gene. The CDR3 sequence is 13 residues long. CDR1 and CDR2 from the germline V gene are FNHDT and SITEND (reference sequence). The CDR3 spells CASRDWGHYEQYF. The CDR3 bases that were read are TGTGCCAGCAGGGACTGGGGACACTAT.

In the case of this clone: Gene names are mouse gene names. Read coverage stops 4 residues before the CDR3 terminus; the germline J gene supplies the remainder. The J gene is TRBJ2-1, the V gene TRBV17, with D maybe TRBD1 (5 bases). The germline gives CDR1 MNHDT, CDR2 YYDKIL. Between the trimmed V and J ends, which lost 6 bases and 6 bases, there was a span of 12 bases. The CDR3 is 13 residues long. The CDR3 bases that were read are TGTGCTAGCAGCCAGACAGCCGCTGCT. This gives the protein CASSQTAAA. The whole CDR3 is CASSQTAAAEQFF.

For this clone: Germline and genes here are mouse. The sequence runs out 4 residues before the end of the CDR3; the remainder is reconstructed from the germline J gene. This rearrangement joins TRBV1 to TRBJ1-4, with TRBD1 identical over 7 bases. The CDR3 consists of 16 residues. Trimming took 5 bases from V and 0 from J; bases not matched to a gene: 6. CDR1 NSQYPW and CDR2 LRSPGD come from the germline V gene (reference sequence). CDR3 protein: CTCSPRDRISNERLFF. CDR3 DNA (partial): TGCACCTGCAGTCCCAGGGACAGAATTTCCAACGAA.

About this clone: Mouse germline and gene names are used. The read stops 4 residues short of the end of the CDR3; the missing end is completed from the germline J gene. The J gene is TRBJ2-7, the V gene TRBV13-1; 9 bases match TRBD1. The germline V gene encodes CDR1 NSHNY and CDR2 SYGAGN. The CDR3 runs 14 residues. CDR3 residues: CASNSGTGLYEQYF. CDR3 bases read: TGTGCCAGCAACTCCGGGACAGGGCTTTAT.

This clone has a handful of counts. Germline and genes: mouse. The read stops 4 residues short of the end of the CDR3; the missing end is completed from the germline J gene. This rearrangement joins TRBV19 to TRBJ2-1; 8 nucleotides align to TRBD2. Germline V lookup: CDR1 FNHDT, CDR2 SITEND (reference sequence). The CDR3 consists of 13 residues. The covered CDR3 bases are TGTGCCAGCAGCCCGACTGGGGTCGCT. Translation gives CASSPTGVA. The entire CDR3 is CASSPTGVAEQFF.

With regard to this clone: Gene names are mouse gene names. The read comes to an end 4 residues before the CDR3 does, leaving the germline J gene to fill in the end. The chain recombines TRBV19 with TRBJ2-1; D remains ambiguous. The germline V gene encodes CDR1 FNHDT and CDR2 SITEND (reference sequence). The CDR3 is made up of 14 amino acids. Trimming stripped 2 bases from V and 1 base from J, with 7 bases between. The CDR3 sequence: CASSINTNYAEQFF. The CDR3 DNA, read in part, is TGTGCCAGCAGTATTAACACGAACTATGCT.

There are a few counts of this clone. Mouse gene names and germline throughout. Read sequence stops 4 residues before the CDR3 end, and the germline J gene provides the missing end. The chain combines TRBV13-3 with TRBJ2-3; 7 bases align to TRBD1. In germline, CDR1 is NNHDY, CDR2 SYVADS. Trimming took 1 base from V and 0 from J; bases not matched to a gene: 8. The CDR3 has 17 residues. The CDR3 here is CASSDLGTVTSAETLYF. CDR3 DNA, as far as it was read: TGTGCCAGCAGTGATCTCGGGACAGTAACTAGTGCAGAA.

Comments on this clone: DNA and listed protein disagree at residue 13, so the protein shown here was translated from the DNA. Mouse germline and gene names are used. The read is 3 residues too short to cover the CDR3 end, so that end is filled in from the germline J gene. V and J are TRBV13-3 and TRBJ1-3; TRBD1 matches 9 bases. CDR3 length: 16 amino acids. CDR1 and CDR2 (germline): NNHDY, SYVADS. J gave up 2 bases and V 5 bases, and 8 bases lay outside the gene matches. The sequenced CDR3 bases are TGTGCCAGCAGGGCCGGGACAGGGTGGGCTGGAAATACG. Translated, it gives CASRAGTGWAGNT. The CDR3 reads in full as CASRAGTGWAGNTLYF.

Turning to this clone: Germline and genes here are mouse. The covered CDR3 bases are TGTGCCAGCAGTGGAGACAGGGTCTCCTAT. Encoded protein: CASSGDRVSY. The full CDR3 reads CASSGDRVSYEQYF. The chain carries TRBV13-1 and TRBJ2-7, with 7 bases lining up with TRBD1. The read ends 4 residues before the CDR3 terminus; that terminus is restored from the germline J gene. CDR3 size: 14 residues. The V gene end was trimmed by 3 bases and the J gene end by 0 bases; junction bases not matched to a gene: 3. Germline loops: CDR1 NSHNY, CDR2 SYGAGN.